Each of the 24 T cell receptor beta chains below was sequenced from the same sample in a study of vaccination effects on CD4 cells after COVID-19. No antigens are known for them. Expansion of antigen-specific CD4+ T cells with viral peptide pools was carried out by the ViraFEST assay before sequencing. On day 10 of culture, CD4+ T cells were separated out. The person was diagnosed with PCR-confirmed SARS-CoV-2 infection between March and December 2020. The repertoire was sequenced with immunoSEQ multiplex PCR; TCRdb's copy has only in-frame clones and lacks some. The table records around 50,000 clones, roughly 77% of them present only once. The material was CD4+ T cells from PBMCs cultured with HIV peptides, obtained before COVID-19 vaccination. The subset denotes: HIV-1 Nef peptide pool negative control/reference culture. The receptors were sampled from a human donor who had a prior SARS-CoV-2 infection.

Written as DNA, the CDR3 is TGTGCCAGCAGCGTATATCCGGGACTAGCGGGCGACACAGATACGCAGTATTTT. This sequence encodes CASSVYPGLAGDTDTQYF. This sequence joins TRBV9 and TRBJ2-3; 12 positions match TRBD2. The germline V gene has CDR1 SGDLS and CDR2 YYNGEE. The CDR3 is 18 residues long. Unmatched junction bases numbered 8, after V lost 1 base and J lost 2 bases.

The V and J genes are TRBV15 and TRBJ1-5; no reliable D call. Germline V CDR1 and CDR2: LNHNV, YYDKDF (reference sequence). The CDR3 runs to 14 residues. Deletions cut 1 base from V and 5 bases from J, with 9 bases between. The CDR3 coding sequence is TGTGCCACCAGCAGAGTCTGGCAGGATCAGCCCCAGCATTTT. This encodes CATSRVWQDQPQHF.

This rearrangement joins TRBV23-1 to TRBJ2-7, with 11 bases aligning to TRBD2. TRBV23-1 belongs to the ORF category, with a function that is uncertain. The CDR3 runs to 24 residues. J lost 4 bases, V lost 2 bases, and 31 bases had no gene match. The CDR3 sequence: CASSQTPCEGSKTSGAPGPYEQYF. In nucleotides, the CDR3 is TGCGCCAGCAGTCAAACCCCTTGTGAGGGGTCCAAGACTAGCGGGGCCCCAGGGCCGTACGAGCAGTACTTC.

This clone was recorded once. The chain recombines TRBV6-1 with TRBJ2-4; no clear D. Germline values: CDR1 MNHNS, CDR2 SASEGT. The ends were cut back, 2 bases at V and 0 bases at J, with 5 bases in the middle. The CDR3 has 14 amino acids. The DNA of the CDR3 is TGTGCCAGCAGTGAACAAGTAGCCAAAAACATTCAGTACTTC. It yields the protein CASSEQVAKNIQYF.

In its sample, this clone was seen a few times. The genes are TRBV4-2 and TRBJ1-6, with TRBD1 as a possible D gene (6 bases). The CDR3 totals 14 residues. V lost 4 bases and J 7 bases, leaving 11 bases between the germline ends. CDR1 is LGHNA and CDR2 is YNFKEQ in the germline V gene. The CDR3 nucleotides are TGTGCCAGCAGCCTAAACAGGGTAAATTCACCCCTCCACTTT. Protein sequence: CASSLNRVNSPLHF.

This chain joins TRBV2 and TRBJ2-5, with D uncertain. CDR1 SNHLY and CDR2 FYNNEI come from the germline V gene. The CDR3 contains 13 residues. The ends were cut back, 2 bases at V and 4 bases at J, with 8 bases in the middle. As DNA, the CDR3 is TGTGCCAGCAGTGAATACGGAGCAGAGACCCAGTACTTC. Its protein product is CASSEYGAETQYF.

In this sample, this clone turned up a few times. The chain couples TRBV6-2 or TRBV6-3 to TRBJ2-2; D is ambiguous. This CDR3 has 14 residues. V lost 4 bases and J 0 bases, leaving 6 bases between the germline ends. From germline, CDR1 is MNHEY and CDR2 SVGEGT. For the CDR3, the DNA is TGTGCCAGCAGTTTAAATGCGAACACCGGGGAGCTGTTTTTT. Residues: CASSLNANTGELFF.

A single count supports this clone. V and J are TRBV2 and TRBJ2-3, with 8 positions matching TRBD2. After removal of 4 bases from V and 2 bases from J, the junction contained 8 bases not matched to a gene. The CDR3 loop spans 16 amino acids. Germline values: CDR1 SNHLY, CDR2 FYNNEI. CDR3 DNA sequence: TGTGCCAGCAGTGGGGTGGAGCGGGGGCTCACAGATACGCAGTATTTT. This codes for CASSGVERGLTDTQYF.

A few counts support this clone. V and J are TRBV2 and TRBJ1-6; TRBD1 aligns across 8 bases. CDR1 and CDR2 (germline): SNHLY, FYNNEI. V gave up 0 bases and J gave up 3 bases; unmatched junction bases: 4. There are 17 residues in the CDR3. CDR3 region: CASSEALQGGYNSPLHF. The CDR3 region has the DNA TGTGCCAGCAGTGAAGCGTTACAGGGGGGCTATAATTCACCCCTCCACTTT.

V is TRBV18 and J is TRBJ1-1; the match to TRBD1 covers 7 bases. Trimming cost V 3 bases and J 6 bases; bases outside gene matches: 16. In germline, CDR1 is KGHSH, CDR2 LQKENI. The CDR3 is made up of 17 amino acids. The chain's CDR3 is CASSPRQGFFIGAEAFF. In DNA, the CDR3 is TGTGCCAGCTCACCTAGACAGGGTTTTTTTATTGGGGCTGAAGCTTTCTTT.

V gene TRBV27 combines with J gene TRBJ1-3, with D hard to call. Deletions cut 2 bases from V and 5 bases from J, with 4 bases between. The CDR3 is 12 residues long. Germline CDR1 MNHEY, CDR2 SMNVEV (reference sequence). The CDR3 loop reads CASSLRRNTIYF. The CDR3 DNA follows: TGTGCCAGCAGTTTACGGCGAAACACCATATATTTT.

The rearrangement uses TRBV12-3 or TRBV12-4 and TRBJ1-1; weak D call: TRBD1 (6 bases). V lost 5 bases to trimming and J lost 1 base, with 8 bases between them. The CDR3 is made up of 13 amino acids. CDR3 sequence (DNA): TGTGCCAGCAGTGGACAGCAGAACACTGAAGCTTTCTTT. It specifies CASSGQQNTEAFF.

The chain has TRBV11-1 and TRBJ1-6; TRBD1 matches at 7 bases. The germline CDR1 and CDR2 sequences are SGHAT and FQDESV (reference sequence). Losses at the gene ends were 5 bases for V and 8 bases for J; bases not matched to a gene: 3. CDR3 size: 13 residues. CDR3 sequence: CASSQDRDSPLHF. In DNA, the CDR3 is TGTGCCAGCAGCCAAGACAGGGATTCACCCCTCCACTTT.

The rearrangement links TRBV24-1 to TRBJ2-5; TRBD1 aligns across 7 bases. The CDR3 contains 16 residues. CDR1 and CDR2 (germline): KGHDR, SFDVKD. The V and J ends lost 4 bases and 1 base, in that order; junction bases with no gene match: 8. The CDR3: CATSEVMTGFQETQYF. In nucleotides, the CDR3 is TGTGCCACCAGTGAGGTTATGACAGGGTTCCAAGAGACCCAGTACTTC.

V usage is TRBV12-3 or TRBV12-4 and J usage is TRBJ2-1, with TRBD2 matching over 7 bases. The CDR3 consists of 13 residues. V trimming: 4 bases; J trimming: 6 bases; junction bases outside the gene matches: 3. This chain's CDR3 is CASSWGGSNEQFF. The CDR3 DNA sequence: TGTGCCAGCAGTTGGGGGGGGAGCAATGAGCAGTTCTTC.

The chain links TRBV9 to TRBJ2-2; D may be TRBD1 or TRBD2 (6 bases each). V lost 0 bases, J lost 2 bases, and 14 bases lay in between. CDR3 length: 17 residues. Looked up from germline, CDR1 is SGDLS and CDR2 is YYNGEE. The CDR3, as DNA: TGTGCCAGCAGCGTAGTGGGGTGGGGGGCTAACACCGGGGAGCTGTTTTTT. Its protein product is CASSVVGWGANTGELFF.

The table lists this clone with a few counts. The CDR3 DNA is TGTGCCAGCAGCGTTGACAGGGAAGACGAGCAGTACTTC. Its protein is CASSVDREDEQYF. The chain joins TRBV5-8 to TRBJ2-7; 7 nucleotides align to TRBD1. The CDR3 length is 13 residues. Germline CDR1 SGHTS, CDR2 YDEGEE. Germline trimming cut 4 bases from V and 5 bases from J; bases unmatched to any gene: 6.

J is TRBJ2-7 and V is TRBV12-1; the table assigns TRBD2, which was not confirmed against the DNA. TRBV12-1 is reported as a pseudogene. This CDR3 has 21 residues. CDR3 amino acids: CASSFANLRLAGGSASYEQYF. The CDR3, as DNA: TGTGCCAGCAGCTTTGCGAATTTAAGACTAGCGGGCGGCTCGGCCTCCTACGAGCAGTACTTC.

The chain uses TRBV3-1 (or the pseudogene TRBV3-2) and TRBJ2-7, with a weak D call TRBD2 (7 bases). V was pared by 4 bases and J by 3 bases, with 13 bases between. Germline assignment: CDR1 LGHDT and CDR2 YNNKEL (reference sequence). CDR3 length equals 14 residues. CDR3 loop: CASSRGGSLYEQYF. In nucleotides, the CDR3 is TGTGCCAGCAGCCGGGGGGGCTCTCTCTACGAGCAGTACTTC.

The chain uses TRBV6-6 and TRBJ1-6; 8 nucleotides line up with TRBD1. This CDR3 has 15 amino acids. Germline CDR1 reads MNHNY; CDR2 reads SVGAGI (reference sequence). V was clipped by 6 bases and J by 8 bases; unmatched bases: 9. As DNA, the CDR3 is TGTGCCAGCAGCCACCGGACAGGGACGCATTCACCCCTCCACTTT. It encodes CASSHRTGTHSPLHF.

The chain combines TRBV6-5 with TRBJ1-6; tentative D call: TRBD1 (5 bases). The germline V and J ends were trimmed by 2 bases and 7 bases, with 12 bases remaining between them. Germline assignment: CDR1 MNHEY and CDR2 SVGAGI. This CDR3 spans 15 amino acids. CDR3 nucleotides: TGTGCCAGCAGTTACCCCGGGACGGAGAATTCACCCCTCCACTTT. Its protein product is CASSYPGTENSPLHF.

The CDR3 nucleotides read TGTGCCAGCAGTTACATCCCGGGCGGGCTAGGGGAGCAGTACTTC. Residues: CASSYIPGGLGEQYF. V and J are TRBV6-5 and TRBJ2-7; perhaps TRBD2 as D (5 bases). Per germline, CDR1 MNHEY and CDR2 SVGAGI. Deletions cut 2 bases from V and 7 bases from J, with 18 bases between. The CDR3 consists of 15 residues.

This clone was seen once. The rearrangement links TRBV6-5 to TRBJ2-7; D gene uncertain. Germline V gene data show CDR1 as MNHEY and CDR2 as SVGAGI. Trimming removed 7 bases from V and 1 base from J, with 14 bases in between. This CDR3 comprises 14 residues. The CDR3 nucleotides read TGTGCCAGCACATCGATGACCGGTTCCTACGAGCAGTACTTC. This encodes CASTSMTGSYEQYF.

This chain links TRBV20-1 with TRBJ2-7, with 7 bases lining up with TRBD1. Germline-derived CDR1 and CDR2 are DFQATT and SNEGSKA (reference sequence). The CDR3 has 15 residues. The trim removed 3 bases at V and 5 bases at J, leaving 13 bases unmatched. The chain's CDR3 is CSASLRLGTDDEQYF. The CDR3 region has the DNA TGCAGTGCTAGTTTGAGGTTAGGGACAGATGACGAGCAGTACTTC.